In its sample, the clone carrying this T cell receptor (beta chain) ranks as medium-sized. TCRdb independently ran MiXCR on the RT-PCR reads; one entry per CDR3 protein. The sample has a few thousand distinct CDR3 sequences; around 18% are singletons. This sample was taken from a study of patients and donors after allogeneic stem cell transplantation. Material: blood, either unsorted or a sorted T cell fraction (not recorded which). The sequence was obtained from a human donor who was either an allogeneic HSCT recipient or a stem cell or donor lymphocyte infusion donor (not recorded which). It is not recorded whose cells these are; they may come from a transplant donor.

The DNA of the CDR3 is TGTGCCAGCAGTTTGGATTCGTCCCAATACGAGCAGTACTTC. It translates to CASSLDSSQYEQYF. J is TRBJ2-7 and V is TRBV6-2 or TRBV6-3; D remains unclear. Deletions cut 4 bases from V and 4 bases from J, with 14 bases between. Looked up from germline, CDR1 is MNHEY and CDR2 is SVGEGT. The CDR3 loop spans 14 amino acids.